The source of this TCR beta chain is a study of T cell responses to AZD1222 COVID-19 vaccine (dated by TCRdb to the early 2020s). In terms of the full investigation: AZD1222 recipients whose second dose came at about 4 weeks and those whose second dose came at about 12 weeks were combined into one group, since spike-specific TCR depth and breadth did not differ between the two schedules. TCR sequencing was performed for 230 to 250 trial participants, of whom around 200 were given two doses of AZD1222 and around 26 were given two doses of MenACWY control vaccine. Enrollment into the trials was organized by age into subgroups of 18-55, 56-69 and 70-plus years, and those subgroups contained about 160, 30 and 59 TCR-sequenced participants, respectively. Study-wide conclusions, independent of this receptor: The 56-69-year group was small, and its depth increase did not reach significance, likely because of low power. Most participants were white British and females outnumbered males, and the authors suggested that clonal diversity may have been underestimated. CD4 TCRs associated with the vaccine covered the entire spike protein, and the dominant responses were in regions 160-218 and 743-854. Because no samples from the day 14 peak response were available, repertoires could be characterized only after the peak T cell response. Conclusions about previously exposed vaccinees are limited, since just 5 to 7 AZD1222 recipients were seropositive for SARS-CoV-2 at baseline. Nearly half of unique spike-specific TCRs reportedly recognized epitopes outside regions mutated in the B.1.351 and B.1.1.7 variants. After two AZD1222 doses, both the breadth and the depth of spike-specific TCRs were significantly higher than at day 0 and than in MenACWY recipients.

CDR1 and CDR2 (SQVTM, ANQGSEA) derive from the germline V gene. The CDR3 goes from the cysteine to the phenylalanine over 12 residues. Of all the DNA, just the CDR3 is kept, 36 bases in frame from base 1. V is shortened by 6 bases, J by 5 bases, and the region joining them spans 14 bases. Of note for this clone: Its recognized antigen is unknown. No much larger clone is present one base from it, and per-base qualities are unavailable.

The sample's time point label, decoded: baseline before first vaccination. The vaccinee samples were drawn from two UK trials, COV001 and COV002, one of which was a single-blind randomized controlled phase 2/3 trial testing AZD1222 (ChAdOx1 nCoV-19) in healthy adults. Trial participant PBMC samples were collected at day 0 and day 28 after the second dose for TCRbeta chain sequencing. The CDR3 regions of human TCRbeta chains were subjected to immunosequencing. Under the source paper's analysis protocol: Repertoire TCRs were checked for matches against a reference library of SARS-CoV-2-specific TCRs that had been generated using the MIRA antigen-specificity platform. Breadth was defined as the fraction of unique TCRs that were SARS-CoV-2-associated. Depth was defined as the fraction of total T cells that were SARS-CoV-2-associated. Using the MIRA data, each spike-specific TCR was mapped to the spike region that the TCR reacts to and placed in a CD4 or CD8 class. Log10-transformed breadth and depth values were compared by one-way ANOVA with Sidak's multiple comparisons tests. TCRdb's version of the immuneACCESS table is confined to in-frame rearrangements and falls short of the full clone set. An unresolved V gene accounts for under half of the shortfall where checked; the remainder is of unknown origin. Clone size and the V and J calls come from that table; the DNA yielded D and trimming. For this sample there are about 180,000 clones; about 86% appear just once. The ten largest account for approximately 0.49% of the sample.

Sample: peripheral blood, taken on day 0 of AZD1222 vaccination. The chain joins TRBV29-1 to TRBJ2-7, with no confidently assigned D gene. The sequence came from an adult in good health. The sequenced DNA is TGCAGCGTACGGCCGCCGGGCCACGAGCAGTACTTC. It is translated as CSVRPPGHEQYF.